This TCR beta chain was captured by sequencing in a study of regulatory T cells in long-lasting Graves disease. Study-wide results and limits: Small sample size may have lowered accuracy. TRBV28, TRBJ1-2 and TRBJ2-5 were favored in persistent disease.

In building TCR beta libraries, iRepertoire HTBI primers were used together with Arm-PCR of CDR3 regions. TCRdb reanalysed the multiplex PCR reads using MiXCR and keeps one entry per CDR3 protein. In the table there are hundreds of thousands of distinct CDR3 sequences, 16% of which are singletons. The time point is: newly diagnosed GD, antithyroid drugs for less than 3 months. The TCR library was prepared using RNA isolated from PBMCs. This clonotype appeared many times. The antigen remains undetermined. V dropped 5 bases and J dropped 10; count of bases not matched to a gene: 7. CDR3 length equals 14 residues. This sample was shared with a second study, whose subject was T cells in Graves' hyperthyroidism and ophthalmopathy. This second study says: An initial round of RT-PCR targeting the TCR CDR3 relied on the HTBI primer set.

The source was peripheral blood mononuclear cells (PBMCs), collected at new diagnosis, from a patient treated with antithyroid drugs. The TCR was taken from a man aged 35-49 years with Graves disease. The V gene is TRBV12-3 or TRBV12-4, the J gene TRBJ1-6; 8 bases are shared with TRBD1. The CDR3 here is CASSRTGILSPLHF. The CDR3, as DNA: TGTGCCAGCAGTAGGACAGGGATATTGTCACCCCTCCACTTT.